The 18 T cell receptor beta chains presented below share a single source sample, sequenced in a study of identifying expanded T cells in peripheral blood. Sequencing used immunoSEQ multiplex PCR; TCRdb keeps in-frame clones, though not all of them. The sample includes around 94,000 clones, around 89% of them seen just once. What was sequenced was blood. The receptor source for this set is a person between 18 and 70 years old in good health.

This chain uses TRBV2 with TRBJ2-7; 7 positions agree with TRBD1. CDR3 length equals 14 residues. Germline CDR1 SNHLY, CDR2 FYNNEI. Trimming removed 5 bases from V and 4 bases from J; junction bases left unmatched: 8. DNA for the CDR3: TGTGCCAGCAGTAACCGGCGACAGGGTTACGAGCAGTACTTC. Translation gives CASSNRRQGYEQYF.

The chain recombines TRBV5-1 with TRBJ1-5, with 7 bases matching TRBD1. The CDR3 spans 13 residues. Unmatched junction bases numbered 5, after V lost 4 bases and J lost 7 bases. Germline-derived CDR1 and CDR2 are SGHRS and YFSETQ. CDR3 sequence: CASSRTGSQPQHF. CDR3 nucleotide sequence: TGCGCCAGCAGCCGGACAGGCTCACAGCCCCAGCATTTT.

This chain connects TRBV5-1 to TRBJ1-4; D call uncertain. V lost 4 bases to trimming and J lost 3 bases, with 10 bases between them. Germline CDR1 reads SGHRS; CDR2 reads YFSETQ. This CDR3 contains 14 residues. CDR3 DNA: TGCGCCAGCAGCCTCGGAGGAGCTAATGAAAAACTGTTTTTT. The encoded protein is CASSLGGANEKLFF.

This clone was seen once. This sequence joins TRBV7-8 and TRBJ2-5, with 11 bases fitting TRBD2. The CDR3 spans 13 residues. Trimming took 5 bases from V and 5 from J; bases not matched to a gene: 1. Per the germline V gene, CDR1 is SGHVS and CDR2 is FQNEAQ. The CDR3 sequence: CASSGTSGETQYF. DNA for the CDR3: TGTGCCAGCAGCGGGACTAGCGGCGAGACCCAGTACTTC.

The chain carries TRBV25-1 and TRBJ2-3; D gene ambiguous. Germline values: CDR1 MGHDK, CDR2 SYGVNS. The CDR3 runs 13 residues. The V and J ends lost 3 bases and 5 bases respectively, with 9 bases between them. The DNA for the CDR3 is TGTGCCAGCAGTGAGGGCGAAAGAGATACGCAGTATTTT. Translated: CASSEGERDTQYF.

This clone was seen only once. For the CDR3, the DNA is TGTGCCAGCAGTGAAGGGCCGAGAAGGGCTAATGAAAAACTGTTTTTT. Protein sequence: CASSEGPRRANEKLFF. The chain joins TRBV2 to TRBJ1-4; D call uncertain. Trimming took off 1 base at V and 3 bases at J, with 12 bases between the two ends. Germline V gives CDR1 SNHLY, CDR2 FYNNEI. The CDR3 spans 16 residues.

The chain joins TRBV27 to TRBJ2-5, with D possibly being TRBD2 (5 bases). CDR1 and CDR2 from the germline V gene are MNHEY and SMNVEV (reference sequence). The CDR3 runs to 15 residues. Trimming took 3 bases from V and 5 from J, leaving 16 bases between them. The CDR3 sequence is CASSFVRAVGETQYF. CDR3 nucleotides: TGTGCCAGCAGTTTCGTGAGGGCAGTGGGTGAGACCCAGTACTTC.

The table lists this clone with a count of one. The chain employs TRBV5-4 and TRBJ2-1; D unclear. This CDR3 spans 11 amino acids. Germline CDR1 reads SGHNT; CDR2 reads YYREEE (reference sequence). Trimming stripped 1 base from V and 6 bases from J, with 2 bases between. CDR3 nucleotides: TGTGCCAGCAGCTTGACCAATGAGCAGTTCTTC. This sequence encodes CASSLTNEQFF.

The rearrangement links TRBV2 to TRBJ2-3; D remains ambiguous. CDR1 is SNHLY, CDR2 FYNNEI, per germline. The CDR3 loop spans 13 amino acids. Trimming took 6 bases from V and 4 from J, leaving 11 bases between them. CDR3 sequence (DNA): TGTGCCAGCAGAGCACCGGGCCCAGATACGCAGTATTTT. Protein sequence: CASRAPGPDTQYF.

V is TRBV19 and J is TRBJ2-1; D gene uncertain. Trimming shortened V by 5 bases and J by 8 bases, and 10 bases separated the two germline ends. Looked up from germline, CDR1 is LNHDA and CDR2 is SQIVND (reference sequence). The CDR3 loop spans 12 amino acids. The CDR3 region is CASSEAHHEQFF. Written as DNA, the CDR3 is TGTGCCAGTAGTGAGGCACACCATGAGCAGTTCTTC. Full variable domain (rest looked up from reference TRBV19 and TRBJ2-1): DGGITQSPKYLFRKEGQNVTLSCEQNLNHDAMYWYRQDPGQGLRLIYYSQIVNDFQKGDIAEGYSVSREKKESFPLTVTSAQKNPTAFYLCASSEAHHEQFFGPGTRLTVL.

The chain couples TRBV30 to TRBJ1-6, with TRBD1 as a possible D gene (5 bases). Germline V gene lookup returns CDR1 GTSNPN and CDR2 SVGIG (reference sequence). The V end was cut by 3 bases, the J end by 10 bases, with 13 bases between. This CDR3 comprises 13 residues. The CDR3 bases are TGTGCCTGGAGGAAGGGGTTTCAATCACCCCTCCACTTT. The encoded protein is CAWRKGFQSPLHF. Based on the CDR3 plus reference TRBV30 and TRBJ1-6, the full variable domain is SQTIHQWPATLVQPVGSPLSLECTVEGTSNPNLYWYRQAAGRGLQLLFYSVGIGQISSEVPQNLSASRPQDRQFILSSKKLLLSDSGFYLCAWRKGFQSPLHFGNGTRLTVT.

V usage is TRBV6-1 and J usage is TRBJ2-2; maybe TRBD1 (5 bases). Trimming took off 2 bases at V and 1 base at J, with 14 bases between the two ends. Germline V gene lookup returns CDR1 MNHNS and CDR2 SASEGT. The CDR3 runs to 17 residues. The CDR3, as DNA: TGTGCCAGCAGTGAATTTCTAGGGGTGATGAACACCGGGGAGCTGTTTTTT. Translating gives CASSEFLGVMNTGELFF.

This clone showed up just a few times. The chain couples TRBV2 to TRBJ1-1; D remains ambiguous. Trimming took off 6 bases at V and 2 bases at J, with 7 bases between the two ends. In germline, CDR1 is SNHLY, CDR2 FYNNEI. The CDR3 has 12 residues. Written as DNA, the CDR3 is TGTGCCAGCAGGGGCTTTAACACTGAAGCTTTCTTT. This encodes CASRGFNTEAFF.

The count of this clone is one. Written as DNA, the CDR3 is TGTGCCAGCAGCCTTTGGCTGGGGACAGGGCAAAGAACTGAAGCTTTCTTT. Residues: CASSLWLGTGQRTEAFF. The rearrangement joins TRBV11-2 to TRBJ1-1, with 9 bases lining up with TRBD1. The CDR3 runs to 17 residues. J gave up 5 bases and V 5 bases, and 15 bases lay outside the gene matches. Germline CDR1 reads SGHAT; CDR2 reads FQNNGV.

V is TRBV5-1 and J is TRBJ2-3; D ambiguous. The V end was cut by 2 bases, the J end by 2 bases, with 9 bases between. Per germline, CDR1 SGHRS and CDR2 YFSETQ. CDR3 length: 14 residues. The CDR3 loop reads CASSFPRITDTQYF. CDR3 nucleotide sequence: TGCGCCAGCAGCTTTCCTCGGATCACAGATACGCAGTATTTT.

This chain joins TRBV9 and TRBJ2-7, with a tentative D call TRBD1 (7 bases). Trimming left V 1 base short and J 5 bases short, with 13 bases between. CDR1 and CDR2 from the germline V gene are SGDLS and YYNGEE. The CDR3 runs 14 residues. CDR3 nucleotides: TGTGCCAGCAGCGTATTCTCAGGGGGGAACGAGCAGTACTTC. Translated: CASSVFSGGNEQYF.

CDR3 DNA sequence: TGTGCCAGCAGTTTGAATAGGGGCGCCGGCACCGGGGAGCTGTTTTTT. Its protein product is CASSLNRGAGTGELFF. V is TRBV28 and J is TRBJ2-2; D might be TRBD1 (5 bases). Germline CDR1 reads MDHEN; CDR2 reads SYDVKM. The CDR3 is made up of 16 amino acids. Trimming shortened V by 3 bases and J by 4 bases, and 15 bases separated the two germline ends.

This chain links TRBV28 with TRBJ1-3; no definite D call. The CDR3 runs 12 residues. Germline V lookup: CDR1 MDHEN, CDR2 SYDVKM. V was pared by 8 bases and J by 4 bases, with 9 bases between. In nucleotides, the CDR3 is TGTGCCAGCCTAACGCTGGGAAACACCATATATTTT. Amino acids: CASLTLGNTIYF.